The present T cell receptor (beta chain) was sequenced within a study of control samples from healthy donors and cancer patients. The protocol was immunoSEQ multiplex PCR, while the TCRdb copy is restricted to in-frame clones and leaves out a portion. Of some 100,000 clones in the sample, over 85% were seen once. The sample comprised blood. The sequence was collected from a man between 18 and 29 years old in good health.

In DNA form, the CDR3 reads TGTGCCAGCAGCTTAGATCCTGGTCAGCCCCAGCATTTT. Translating gives CASSLDPGQPQHF. V and J are TRBV11-2 and TRBJ1-5; D is unresolved. V was trimmed by 0 bases and J by 6 bases, leaving 6 bases between them. Per the germline V gene, CDR1 is SGHAT and CDR2 is FQNNGV. The CDR3 loop spans 13 amino acids.